The 27 T cell receptor beta chains presented below share a single source sample, sequenced in a study of cytotoxic CD8 clonotypes in ibrutinib-treated CLL. Method: immunoSEQ multiplex PCR; TCRdb's copy keeps in-frame clones and lacks some. This sample carries about 140,000 clones, approximately 75% of them seen once, and the ten largest clones take less than 30%. This specimen was PBMCs, taken after 12 months of ibrutinib treatment. These receptors all come from a human donor with chronic lymphocytic leukemia.

The rearrangement joins TRBV14 to TRBJ2-7, with 11 bases that match TRBD2. The CDR3 covers 16 residues. Per the germline V gene, CDR1 is SGHDN and CDR2 is FVKESK. Trimming removed 1 base from V and 3 bases from J; junction bases left unmatched: 5. CDR3 protein: CASSQAGTSGLYEQYF. Here the CDR3 DNA reads TGTGCCAGCAGCCAAGCCGGGACTAGCGGACTCTACGAGCAGTACTTC.

This rearrangement joins TRBV7-6 to TRBJ2-1; a possible D gene is TRBD2 (6 bases). The CDR3 is 15 residues long. Trimming shortened V by 5 bases and J by 6 bases, and 17 bases separated the two germline ends. Germline V lookup: CDR1 SGHVS, CDR2 FNYEAQ. CDR3 sequence (DNA): TGTGCCAGCAGCCGAACGAGCGGGTATCGCAATGAGCAGTTCTTC. It yields the protein CASSRTSGYRNEQFF.

The rearrangement uses TRBV7-2 and TRBJ1-2, with 7 bases lining up with TRBD1. The V segment lost 5 bases and the J segment 4 bases; nucleotides outside the gene matches: 4. CDR3 length: 13 residues. Germline V gene lookup returns CDR1 SGHTA and CDR2 FQGNSA. The CDR3 sequence is CASSRDSSYGYTF. CDR3 DNA: TGTGCCAGCAGCCGGGACAGTAGCTATGGCTACACCTTC.

The V call is TRBV4-2, the J call TRBJ2-2; 8 bases are shared with TRBD2. With 0 bases clipped from V and 5 bases from J, the junction kept 2 bases outside the gene matches. The length of the CDR3 is 15 residues. Looked up from germline, CDR1 is LGHNA and CDR2 is YNFKEQ. The CDR3: CASSQDIAGTGELFF. The DNA for the CDR3 is TGTGCCAGCAGCCAAGATATAGCGGGAACCGGGGAGCTGTTTTTT.

The CDR3 loop is CASSEYQGTAPKFYGYTF. The CDR3 region has the DNA TGTGCCAGCAGTGAATACCAGGGGACAGCGCCGAAATTCTATGGCTACACCTTC. This chain links TRBV25-1 with TRBJ1-2; the match to TRBD1 covers 7 bases. Germline lookup yields CDR1 MGHDK and CDR2 SYGVNS. The V and J ends lost 0 bases and 4 bases, in that order; junction bases with no gene match: 14. This CDR3 is 18 amino acids long.

The V call is TRBV12-5, the J call TRBJ2-7; perhaps TRBD1 as D (5 bases). CDR1 and CDR2 (germline): LGHNT, FRNRAP. Trimming pared 7 bases from V and 0 bases from J, leaving 13 bases between. The CDR3 contains 14 residues. This chain's CDR3 is CASAQGGSSYEQYF. Here the CDR3 DNA reads TGTGCTAGTGCTCAGGGCGGAAGCTCCTACGAGCAGTACTTC.

The rearrangement joins TRBV18 to TRBJ1-1; D remains ambiguous. The CDR3 consists of 15 residues. Trimming pared 0 bases from V and 1 base from J, leaving 9 bases between. The germline gives CDR1 KGHSH, CDR2 LQKENI. This CDR3 is CASSPPHRQNTEAFF. Written as DNA, the CDR3 is TGTGCCAGCTCACCACCCCATAGACAGAACACTGAAGCTTTCTTT.

The DNA for the CDR3 is TGTGCCAGCAGTCCTTGGACAGGTACTAACTATGGCTACACCTTC. This codes for CASSPWTGTNYGYTF. This chain uses TRBV28 with TRBJ1-2, with 7 bases identical to TRBD1. This CDR3 contains 15 residues. J gave up 0 bases and V 5 bases, and 6 bases lay outside the gene matches. Germline loops: CDR1 MDHEN, CDR2 SYDVKM.

This chain links TRBV7-9 with TRBJ1-2; D gene ambiguous. Germline CDR1 reads SEHNR; CDR2 reads FQNEAQ (reference sequence). The CDR3 has 13 amino acids. Trimming left V 6 bases short and J 5 bases short, with 13 bases between. CDR3 DNA: TGTGCCAGCAGAAGGGTGTTTACGTATGGCTACACCTTC. Its protein is CASRRVFTYGYTF.

The CDR3 loop is CASSPGGTGLYGYTF. The CDR3 coding sequence is TGTGCCAGCAGCCCGGGGGGGACAGGCCTCTATGGCTACACCTTC. This chain joins TRBV28 and TRBJ1-2, with 8 bases matching TRBD1. The CDR3 has 15 residues. J gave up 4 bases and V 6 bases, and 10 bases lay outside the gene matches. Germline CDR1 reads MDHEN; CDR2 reads SYDVKM.

The chain combines TRBV6-1 with TRBJ1-2; 7 nucleotides agree with TRBD1. The CDR3 loop spans 15 amino acids. From germline, CDR1 is MNHNS and CDR2 SASEGT. The J segment lost 4 bases and the V segment lost 4 bases, leaving 9 bases of the junction unmatched. Here the CDR3 DNA reads TGTGCCAGCAGTGTAGGGGACAGCCGCCTCTATGGCTACACCTTC. Protein: CASSVGDSRLYGYTF.

This chain connects TRBV4-1 to TRBJ1-1, with a possible D match to TRBD1 (5 bases). The CDR3 totals 14 residues. The germline gives CDR1 MGHRA, CDR2 YSYEKL. V was pared by 2 bases and J by 1 base, with 8 bases between. The CDR3 loop reads CASSQWQGNTEAFF. CDR3 DNA sequence: TGCGCCAGCAGCCAATGGCAGGGGAACACTGAAGCTTTCTTT.

This clone was found a few times. CDR3 protein: CAISESTGQVGYTF. The CDR3 region has the DNA TGTGCCATCAGTGAGTCGACAGGGCAGGTTGGCTACACCTTC. V usage is TRBV10-3 and J usage is TRBJ1-2, with 7 bases fitting TRBD1. The CDR3 spans 14 residues. Germline V gene sequence: CDR1 ENHRY, CDR2 SYGVKD. Trimming at V came to 0 bases and at J to 7 bases, leaving 5 bases not matched to a gene.

The chain is built from TRBV30 and TRBJ2-5; 11 bases align to TRBD1. The V segment lost 0 bases and the J segment 2 bases; nucleotides outside the gene matches: 5. Germline values: CDR1 GTSNPN, CDR2 SVGIG (reference sequence). This CDR3 contains 16 residues. CDR3 region: CAWSVWGTGGQETQYF. In DNA, the CDR3 is TGTGCCTGGAGTGTATGGGGGACAGGGGGTCAAGAGACCCAGTACTTC.

The J gene is TRBJ2-1, the V gene TRBV11-2; 9 bases are a match to TRBD2. This CDR3 has 14 residues. Germline lookup yields CDR1 SGHAT and CDR2 FQNNGV. The V gene end was trimmed by 2 bases and the J gene end by 9 bases; junction bases not matched to a gene: 5. DNA for the CDR3: TGTGCCAGCAGCTTAACCGCGGGGGGGTCTGAGCAGTTCTTC. It is translated as CASSLTAGGSEQFF. Supplemented by reference TRBV11-2 and TRBJ2-1, the full variable domain reads EAGVAQSPRYKIIEKRQSVAFWCNPISGHATLYWYQQILGQGPKLLIQFQNNGVVDDSQLPKDRFSAERLKGVDSTLKIQPAKLEDSAVYLCASSLTAGGSEQFFGPGTRLTVL.

The genes are TRBV7-2 and TRBJ2-7; the match to TRBD1 covers 8 bases. The germline CDR1 and CDR2 sequences are SGHTA and FQGNSA. After removal of 5 bases from V and 12 bases from J, the junction contained 6 bases not matched to a gene. CDR3 length equals 11 residues. CDR3: CASSPGQGAYF. In DNA, the CDR3 is TGTGCCAGCAGCCCCGGACAGGGAGCGTACTTC.

V is TRBV7-9 and J is TRBJ1-3, with TRBD1 matching 7 bases. J lost 0 bases, V lost 5 bases, and 10 bases had no gene match. CDR3 length: 17 residues. Germline CDR1 is SEHNR and CDR2 is FQNEAQ (reference sequence). As DNA, the CDR3 is TGTGCCAGCAGCCTCAGACAGGGAACTCTCTCTGGAAACACCATATATTTT. It encodes CASSLRQGTLSGNTIYF.

This CDR3 reads CASKGPSHEQYF. The DNA for the CDR3 is TGTGCCAGCAAGGGTCCTAGCCACGAGCAGTACTTC. The chain couples TRBV28 to TRBJ2-7; D is possibly TRBD2 (5 bases). This CDR3 is built from 12 residues. From germline, CDR1 is MDHEN and CDR2 SYDVKM. Trimming pared 7 bases from V and 5 bases from J, leaving 12 bases between.

J is TRBJ2-7 and V is TRBV6-6; D remains ambiguous. The CDR3 extends over 14 amino acids. Germline V CDR1 and CDR2: MNHNY, SVGAGI (reference sequence). V lost 5 bases and J 0 bases, leaving 11 bases between the germline ends. The CDR3 region is CASSAQGYSYEQYF. The CDR3 bases are TGTGCCAGCAGTGCGCAAGGATACTCCTACGAGCAGTACTTC.

This clone was recorded a few times. V gene TRBV18 combines with J gene TRBJ1-5, with TRBD1 as a possible D gene (5 bases). CDR1 and CDR2 (germline): KGHSH, LQKENI. This CDR3 is 14 amino acids long. The ends were cut back, 5 bases at V and 7 bases at J, with 15 bases in the middle. The CDR3 coding sequence is TGTGCCAGCTCAACGAACCAGGGAAACCAGCCCCAGCATTTT. This encodes CASSTNQGNQPQHF.

The chain recombines TRBV6-5 with TRBJ1-2; D is unclear. V shed 0 bases and J shed 4 bases, with 15 bases lying between them. Germline lookup yields CDR1 MNHEY and CDR2 SVGAGI. This CDR3 spans 16 amino acids. In DNA form, the CDR3 reads TGTGCCAGCAGTTACTCAGAACAGCGCCTTACCTATGGCTACACCTTC. Translation: CASSYSEQRLTYGYTF.

The chain employs TRBV4-3 and TRBJ2-5; maybe TRBD1 (5 bases). Germline-derived CDR1 and CDR2 are LGHNA and YSLEER. This CDR3 has 12 residues. Between the trimmed V and J ends, which lost 0 bases and 11 bases, there was a span of 10 bases. The CDR3 sequence: CASSQDRGKQYF. The DNA for the CDR3 is TGCGCCAGCAGCCAAGATAGGGGTAAGCAGTACTTC.

This chain connects TRBV9 to TRBJ1-2; D uncertain. CDR1 and CDR2 from the germline V gene are SGDLS and YYNGEE. CDR3 length equals 15 residues. V dropped 0 bases and J dropped 3 bases, with 12 bases sitting between them. In DNA form, the CDR3 reads TGTGCCAGCAGCGTAGGACTGGGGTTGGACTATGGCTACACCTTC. Its protein is CASSVGLGLDYGYTF.

The gene calls are TRBV7-7 and TRBJ2-7; 12 bases align to TRBD1. Losses at the gene ends were 5 bases for V and 5 bases for J; bases not matched to a gene: 4. In germline, CDR1 is SSHAT, CDR2 FNYEAQ (reference sequence). The CDR3 is 14 residues long. This CDR3 reads CASSQGQGAHEQYF. CDR3 in DNA: TGTGCCAGCAGCCAGGGACAGGGGGCCCACGAGCAGTACTTC.

CDR3: CASSPRTPLSPGELFF. DNA for the CDR3: TGTGCCAGCAGCCCCCGGACCCCTCTAAGTCCCGGGGAGCTGTTTTTT. The V gene is TRBV9, the J gene TRBJ2-2; D is ambiguous. Trimming shortened V by 4 bases and J by 6 bases, and 19 bases separated the two germline ends. Germline V CDR1 and CDR2: SGDLS, YYNGEE. This CDR3 has 16 amino acids.

The CDR3 sequence is CASSPQGRLIYGYTF. DNA of the CDR3: TGCGCCAGCAGCCCGCAAGGTCGACTAATCTATGGCTACACCTTC. The chain combines TRBV4-1 with TRBJ1-2, with no clear D. Germline assignment: CDR1 MGHRA and CDR2 YSYEKL. CDR3 length equals 15 residues. V shed 4 bases and J shed 4 bases, with 16 bases lying between them.

V gene TRBV7-9 combines with J gene TRBJ1-3; D is undetermined. V lost 4 bases and J lost 2, with 12 bases in between. CDR3 length: 15 amino acids. Looked up from germline, CDR1 is SEHNR and CDR2 is FQNEAQ (reference sequence). CDR3 sequence reads: CASSSPGGAGNTIYF. As DNA, the CDR3 is TGTGCCAGCAGCTCCCCCGGAGGTGCTGGAAACACCATATATTTT.